Below, 26 T cell receptor beta chains from the same sample are listed, as sequenced in a study of spatial heterogeneity in lung cancer. The time point: sample taken at primary tumor resection. TCRdb reprocessed the 5' RACE reads with MiXCR, giving one entry per CDR3 protein. Of tens of thousands of distinct CDR3 sequences listed, more than 10% were seen once; the top ten hold about two fifths. The material sequenced was PBMCs, taken at surgery. The receptors here all came from a male donor with early-stage non-small cell lung cancer.

The V call is TRBV5-1, the J call TRBJ2-1; D is unclear. Looked up from germline, CDR1 is SGHRS and CDR2 is YFSETQ. Deletions cut 4 bases from V and 8 bases from J, with 13 bases between. The CDR3 spans 13 residues. In DNA form, the CDR3 reads TGCGCCAGCAGCGATCCCCCTAGGGATGAGCAGTTCTTC. The encoded protein is CASSDPPRDEQFF.

This chain uses TRBV29-1 with TRBJ2-7; 14 bases are a match to TRBD2. Unmatched junction bases numbered 7, after V lost 4 bases and J lost 5 bases. The CDR3 is made up of 15 amino acids. The germline CDR1 and CDR2 sequences are SQVTM and ANQGSEA. CDR3 DNA sequence: TGCAGCGTTGGAGGGACTAGCGGGAGCTTCGACGAGCAGTACTTC. Its translation: CSVGGTSGSFDEQYF.

The chain carries TRBV19 and TRBJ1-5, with TRBD1 matching over 11 bases. The CDR3 consists of 21 residues. Germline V lookup: CDR1 LNHDA, CDR2 SQIVND (reference sequence). V gave up 3 bases and J gave up 2 bases; unmatched junction bases: 18. For the CDR3, the DNA is TGTGCCAGTAGTATCCCCTTCATGCCGGACAGGGGGCTCGGGGGCAATCAGCCCCAGCATTTT. This encodes CASSIPFMPDRGLGGNQPQHF.

The sample holds many counts of this clonotype. The chain employs TRBV7-6 and TRBJ2-7, with D possibly being TRBD2 (6 bases). Germline V gene data show CDR1 as SGHVS and CDR2 as FNYEAQ. With 2 bases removed from V and 4 bases from J, the gap between germline ends came to 12 bases. The CDR3 consists of 14 residues. The CDR3 nucleotides are TGTGCCAGCAGCTTACAGGAGGGGCAGTACGAGCAGTACTTC. The encoded protein is CASSLQEGQYEQYF.

The chain combines TRBV4-3 with TRBJ2-2; the D is unclear. Germline V gives CDR1 LGHNA, CDR2 YSLEER. The CDR3 consists of 11 residues. The V end was cut by 1 base, the J end by 7 bases, with 1 base between. CDR3 bases: TGCGCCAGCAGCCAAGGCGGGGAGCTGTTTTTT. Translated, it gives CASSQGGELFF.

The table lists this clonotype with many counts. The rearrangement uses TRBV7-9 and TRBJ2-7, with 7 positions matching TRBD2. Germline trimming cut 2 bases from V and 2 bases from J; bases unmatched to any gene: 9. The CDR3 is made up of 16 amino acids. Germline V gene lookup returns CDR1 SEHNR and CDR2 FQNEAQ (reference sequence). The CDR3 is CASSLRVPGTTYEQYF. The DNA for the CDR3 is TGTGCCAGCAGCTTACGAGTGCCAGGGACTACCTACGAGCAGTACTTC.

This chain joins TRBV2 and TRBJ1-5; the D gene is possibly TRBD1 (5 bases). This CDR3 has 14 residues. V was clipped by 9 bases and J by 0 bases, with 12 bases between them. Germline V gene sequence: CDR1 SNHLY, CDR2 FYNNEI. Here the CDR3 reads CASTGLFSNQPQHF. CDR3 DNA sequence: TGTGCCAGTACGGGACTGTTTAGCAATCAGCCCCAGCATTTT.

This clonotype was observed many times. J is TRBJ2-7 and V is TRBV29-1; D gene uncertain. Trimming took 2 bases from V and 2 from J, leaving 7 bases between them. In germline, CDR1 is SQVTM, CDR2 ANQGSEA. CDR3 length: 12 residues. CDR3 in amino acids: CSVETTPYEQYF. The CDR3 bases are TGCAGCGTTGAAACGACACCCTACGAGCAGTACTTC.

This clonotype came up a few times. The rearrangement links TRBV20-1 to TRBJ2-2, with D perhaps TRBD2 (5 bases). Germline CDR1 and CDR2: DFQATT and SNEGSKA (reference sequence). Deletions cut 0 bases from V and 4 bases from J, with 12 bases between. CDR3 length: 15 residues. CDR3 in amino acids: CSARDSQRSTGELFF. DNA of the CDR3: TGCAGTGCTAGAGATAGTCAGCGGAGCACCGGGGAGCTGTTTTTT.

This clonotype was recorded at least ten times. This CDR3 reads CASSGSAATPGSYEQYF. The CDR3 DNA reads TGTGCCAGCAGTGGTTCAGCAGCGACCCCCGGCTCCTACGAGCAGTACTTC. The gene calls are TRBV2 and TRBJ2-7; D not resolved. Germline CDR1 reads SNHLY; CDR2 reads FYNNEI. Trimming removed 4 bases at V and 0 bases at J, with 19 bases between. The CDR3 extends over 17 amino acids.

The chain is built from TRBV6-1 and TRBJ1-5; D gene unclear. The V end was cut by 2 bases, the J end by 8 bases, with 13 bases between. Germline values: CDR1 MNHNS, CDR2 SASEGT. The CDR3 contains 14 residues. The CDR3 DNA sequence: TGTGCCAGCAGTGAACTTCGGCTTCTGGAGCCCCAGCATTTT. Translating gives CASSELRLLEPQHF.

The chain links TRBV4-2 to TRBJ1-4, with no clear D. Germline CDR1 reads LGHNA; CDR2 reads YNFKEQ. This CDR3 spans 15 amino acids. Trimming left V 0 bases short and J 7 bases short, with 12 bases between. The CDR3 here is CASSQDVLGSEKLFF. As DNA, the CDR3 is TGTGCCAGCAGCCAAGATGTACTAGGCAGTGAAAAACTGTTTTTT.

J is TRBJ2-3 and V is TRBV7-9, with TRBD2 matching over 7 bases. After removal of 6 bases from V and 0 bases from J, the junction contained 9 bases not matched to a gene. Germline V gene lookup returns CDR1 SEHNR and CDR2 FQNEAQ (reference sequence). There are 16 residues in the CDR3. In nucleotides, the CDR3 is TGTGCCAGCAGAGGTCCGGGGGGACCTAGCACAGATACGCAGTATTTT. Translated: CASRGPGGPSTDTQYF.

The CDR3 DNA reads TGTGCCAGTAGTACGGGGACTAGCATAGAGACCCAGTACTTC. Its translation: CASSTGTSIETQYF. The rearrangement links TRBV19 to TRBJ2-5, with 9 bases lining up with TRBD2. The CDR3 extends over 14 amino acids. V lost 4 bases, J lost 4 bases, and 4 bases stayed unmatched. Per the germline V gene, CDR1 is LNHDA and CDR2 is SQIVND (reference sequence).

The gene calls are TRBV7-6 and TRBJ2-7; D possibly matches TRBD1 or TRBD2 (6 bases each). The V gene lost 5 bases and the J gene lost 3 bases, with 23 bases spanning the gap. Germline-derived CDR1 and CDR2 are SGHVS and FNYEAQ. The length of the CDR3 is 17 residues. As DNA, the CDR3 is TGTGCCAGCAGCCCGTCGGGGTCGGGGGCCACTGACTACGAGCAGTACTTC. Encoded protein: CASSPSGSGATDYEQYF.

This clonotype was observed many times. The chain joins TRBV28 to TRBJ2-1; 7 nucleotides align to TRBD2. The CDR3 spans 14 residues. In germline, CDR1 is MDHEN, CDR2 SYDVKM. Trimming cost V 3 bases and J 6 bases; bases outside gene matches: 5. The CDR3 sequence: CASSFPPGGNEQFF. DNA of the CDR3: TGTGCCAGCAGTTTCCCCCCGGGAGGCAATGAGCAGTTCTTC.

The table lists this clonotype with a few counts. The rearrangement joins TRBV20-1 to TRBJ2-5, with TRBD2 matching over 7 bases. Germline-derived CDR1 and CDR2 are DFQATT and SNEGSKA (reference sequence). Trimming at V came to 1 base and at J to 4 bases, leaving 9 bases not matched to a gene. The CDR3 has 15 amino acids. The CDR3 is CSARAASGPGETQYF. The CDR3, as DNA: TGCAGTGCTAGAGCTGCTAGCGGACCTGGAGAGACCCAGTACTTC.

The chain has TRBV20-1 and TRBJ2-4; no clear D. Germline assignment: CDR1 DFQATT and CDR2 SNEGSKA (reference sequence). The CDR3 is 11 residues long. V gave up 8 bases and J gave up 7 bases, with 12 bases separating them. Written as DNA, the CDR3 is TGCAGTCCCTCAATGGGGAACATTCAGTACTTC. Amino acid sequence: CSPSMGNIQYF.

At least ten counts were recorded for this clonotype. V gene TRBV7-2 combines with J gene TRBJ2-5; 8 bases align to TRBD2. Trimming removed 5 bases from V and 4 bases from J; junction bases left unmatched: 9. There are 15 residues in the CDR3. CDR1 is SGHTA and CDR2 is FQGNSA in the germline V gene. The CDR3 is CASSPPGLGSETQYF. The CDR3 DNA reads TGTGCCAGCAGCCCGCCGGGACTAGGTTCAGAGACCCAGTACTTC.

This clonotype has a handful of counts. The chain employs TRBV7-2 and TRBJ2-5; TRBD1 might be the D (5 bases). The germline gives CDR1 SGHTA, CDR2 FQGNSA. The V end was cut by 5 bases, the J end by 5 bases, with 15 bases between. The CDR3 runs to 14 residues. CDR3 bases: TGTGCCAGCAGCGGGCAGGGAACTATGGAGACCCAGTACTTC. Translated: CASSGQGTMETQYF.

This clonotype was seen a few times. V is TRBV2 and J is TRBJ1-1, with no clear D. The germline V gene encodes CDR1 SNHLY and CDR2 FYNNEI. V was trimmed by 3 bases and J by 3 bases, leaving 5 bases between them. This CDR3 spans 12 amino acids. For the CDR3, the DNA is TGTGCCAGCAGTGACGCGTACACTGAAGCTTTCTTT. Translation: CASSDAYTEAFF.

This clonotype was detected a few times. The V call is TRBV6-6, the J call TRBJ2-5, with 10 bases lining up with TRBD2. Germline assignment: CDR1 MNHNY and CDR2 SVGAGI (reference sequence). Unmatched junction bases numbered 6, after V lost 1 base and J lost 4 bases. The CDR3 sequence is 16 residues long. The CDR3: CASSYFQAGGGETQYF. The CDR3 nucleotides read TGTGCCAGCAGTTACTTCCAAGCGGGGGGGGGAGAGACCCAGTACTTC.

There are many counts of this clonotype. V usage is TRBV6-5 and J usage is TRBJ1-2; D gene uncertain. The CDR3 is 15 amino acids. Trimming pared 6 bases from V and 4 bases from J, leaving 18 bases between. Germline V lookup: CDR1 MNHEY, CDR2 SVGAGI. The CDR3 DNA follows: TGTGCCAGCAGCCCAGCTTGGGCCGCCGGCTATGGCTACACCTTC. This gives the protein CASSPAWAAGYGYTF.

This clonotype appeared many times. The chain employs TRBV6-2 or TRBV6-3 and TRBJ2-7, with TRBD1 matching 8 bases. In germline, CDR1 is MNHEY, CDR2 SVGEGT. This CDR3 comprises 13 residues. J lost 3 bases, V lost 6 bases, and 4 bases had no gene match. CDR3 loop: CASSDRGGYEQYF. The DNA of the CDR3 is TGTGCCAGCAGCGACAGGGGAGGCTACGAGCAGTACTTC.

V gene TRBV6-6 combines with J gene TRBJ1-3; TRBD1 aligns across 8 bases. The CDR3 has 13 residues. V was pared by 8 bases and J by 4 bases, with 4 bases of the junction left unmatched. Germline CDR1 and CDR2: MNHNY and SVGAGI (reference sequence). CDR3 DNA sequence: TGTGCCAGCGGACAGGGTGGCGGAAACACCATATATTTT. It codes for CASGQGGGNTIYF.

This clonotype was counted a few times. The V gene is TRBV5-1, the J gene TRBJ1-1; no clear D. The CDR3 totals 12 residues. Germline assignment: CDR1 SGHRS and CDR2 YFSETQ. The germline V and J ends were trimmed by 2 bases and 5 bases, with 7 bases remaining between them. The CDR3 DNA reads TGCGCCAGCAGCTTCTTTGGTACTGAAGCTTTCTTT. Protein sequence: CASSFFGTEAFF. Filled out from reference TRBV5-1 and TRBJ1-1, the complete variable domain reads KAGVTQTPRYLIKTRGQQVTLSCSPISGHRSVSWYQQTPGQGLQFLFEYFSETQRNKGNFPGRFSGRQFSNSRSEMNVSTLELGDSALYLCASSFFGTEAFFGQGTRLTVV.